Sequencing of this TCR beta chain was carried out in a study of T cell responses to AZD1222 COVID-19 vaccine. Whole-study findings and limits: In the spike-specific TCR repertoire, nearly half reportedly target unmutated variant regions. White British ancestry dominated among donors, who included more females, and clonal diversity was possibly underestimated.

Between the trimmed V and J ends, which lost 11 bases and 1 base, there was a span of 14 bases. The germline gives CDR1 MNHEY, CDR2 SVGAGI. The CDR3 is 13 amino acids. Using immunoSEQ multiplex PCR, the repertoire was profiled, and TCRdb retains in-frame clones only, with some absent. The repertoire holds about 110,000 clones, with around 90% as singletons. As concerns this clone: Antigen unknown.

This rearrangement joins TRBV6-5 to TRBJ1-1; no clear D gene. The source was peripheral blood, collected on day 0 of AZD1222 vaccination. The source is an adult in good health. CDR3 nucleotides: TGTGCCTCAGCTGTAATAAGGAACACTGAAGCTTTCTTT. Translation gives CASAVIRNTEAFF.